These T cell receptor beta chains were read from a single sample in a study of blood T cell repertoires in COVID-19. Assay: immunoSEQ multiplex PCR; the TCRdb copy retains only in-frame clones and omits some. This sample has 180,000 or so clones, with roughly 79% found just once. The sequenced sample was peripheral blood. The receptor source for this set is a human donor with acute or convalescent COVID-19. The donor label of this sample is uncertain. The CDR3 runs from the conserved cysteine through the conserved F or W. D genes are given only for firm matches. The listing skips clone size in some rows; elsewhere it reads once, few, many or a size class.

d_call j_call v_call clone_size cdr3_aa cdr3_nt
. TRBJ1-3 TRBV9 . CASSPGGPLSGNTIYF TGTGCCAGCAGCCCCGGGGGGCCCCTCTCTGGAAACACCATATATTTT
TRBD1 TRBJ2-1 TRBV11-3 . CASSLGSGTGSYNEQFF TGTGCCAGCAGCTTAGGCTCCGGGACAGGGTCATACAATGAGCAGTTCTTC
. TRBJ2-5 TRBV11-2 . CASSLGVLAQETQYF TGTGCCAGCAGCTTAGGGGTCCTAGCGCAAGAGACCCAGTACTTC
. TRBJ1-2 TRBV18 . CASSPTAQTQGSGYTF TGTGCCAGCTCACCAACTGCCCAGACTCAGGGATCTGGCTACACCTTC
. TRBJ2-7 TRBV9 . CASSGGLVITYEQYF TGTGCCAGCAGCGGCGGACTGGTTATTACCTACGAGCAGTACTTC
. TRBJ2-7 TRBV11-1 . CASSPVEEEQYF TGTGCCAGCAGCCCGGTGGAGGAGGAGCAGTACTTC
. TRBJ1-2 TRBV27 few CASSPAGQPYYGYTF TGTGCCAGCAGCCCGGCCGGACAGCCTTATTATGGCTACACCTTC
TRBD2 TRBJ2-1 TRBV27 once CASSLLGGSPGEQFF TGTGCCAGCAGTTTATTGGGAGGGTCGCCCGGTGAGCAGTTCTTC
TRBD1 TRBJ1-5 TRBV2 . CASRGGQGSGQPQHF TGTGCCAGCAGGGGCGGACAGGGGTCCGGACAGCCCCAGCATTTT
. TRBJ2-3 TRBV10-3 once CAISLSNTDTQYF TGTGCCATCAGCCTGAGTAACACAGATACGCAGTATTTT
TRBD1 TRBJ1-1 TRBV19 . CASMADQGVTEAFF TGTGCCAGTATGGCCGATCAGGGGGTCACTGAAGCTTTCTTT
. TRBJ2-2 TRBV4-3 . CASSQDRTGELFF TGCGCCAGCAGCCAAGATCGGACCGGGGAGCTGTTTTTT
TRBD1 TRBJ1-1 TRBV10-2 . CASMRDSPEAFF TGCGCCAGCATGCGGGACAGCCCTGAAGCTTTCTTT
TRBD1 TRBJ2-2 TRBV10-1 . CASSTGTVTGELFF TGCGCCAGCAGTACTGGGACAGTCACCGGGGAGCTGTTTTTT
. TRBJ2-5 TRBV2 . CASSEARVETQYF TGTGCCAGCAGTGAAGCGCGGGTAGAGACCCAGTACTTC
. TRBJ2-2 TRBV10-3 . CAISEQANGELFF TGTGCCATCAGTGAGCAAGCTAACGGGGAGCTGTTTTTT
TRBD1 TRBJ1-6 TRBV15 . CATSTPGQGDHSPLHF TGTGCCACCAGCACCCCGGGACAGGGGGATCATTCACCCCTCCACTTT
. TRBJ1-4 TRBV2 once CASSQFGTNEKLFF TGTGCCAGCAGCCAGTTTGGCACTAATGAAAAACTGTTTTTT
. TRBJ2-7 TRBV11-2 few CASSLDLASATYEQYF TGTGCCAGCAGCTTAGATCTGGCTAGCGCTACCTACGAGCAGTACTTC
. TRBJ1-1 TRBV28 . CASSRMQTPNTEAFF TGTGCCAGCAGCCGCATGCAGACACCGAACACTGAAGCTTTCTTT
. TRBJ2-5 TRBV13 . CASSTRDNQETQYF TGTGCCAGCAGCACCCGGGACAACCAAGAGACCCAGTACTTC
TRBD1 TRBJ1-5 TRBV7-2 . CASSPGQVGQPQHF TGTGCCAGCAGCCCGGGACAGGTAGGACAGCCCCAGCATTTT
TRBD1 TRBJ1-4 TRBV4-2 once CASRLAGQGDEKLFF TGTGCCAGCAGACTAGCGGGACAGGGGGATGAAAAACTGTTTTTT
. TRBJ1-5 TRBV19 . CASSTQGSNQPQHF TGTGCCAGTAGTACACAGGGAAGCAATCAGCCCCAGCATTTT
. TRBJ1-2 TRBV30 . CASQIQGVVGGYTF TGTGCCTCCCAAATTCAGGGTGTGGTAGGGGGCTACACCTTC
. TRBJ1-1 TRBV6-5 few CASSYNQMNTEAFF TGTGCCAGCAGTTACAACCAGATGAACACTGAAGCTTTCTTT
. TRBJ2-3 TRBV6-5 . CASSPSTDTQYF TGTGCCAGCAGTCCTAGTACAGATACGCAGTATTTT
. TRBJ2-3 TRBV18 . CASSPSAGLLDTQYF TGTGCCAGCTCACCATCGGCAGGCCTGCTGGATACGCAGTATTTT
. TRBJ1-4 TRBV28 once CASSLSHNEKLFF TGTGCCAGCAGTTTATCCCATAATGAAAAACTGTTTTTT
TRBD2 TRBJ2-5 TRBV6-5 . CASNLLAGGSETQYF TGTGCCAGCAATCTACTAGCGGGAGGATCGGAGACCCAGTACTTC
. TRBJ1-4 TRBV5-1 . CASSSGEKWEKLFF TGCGCCAGCAGCTCCGGGGAAAAGTGGGAAAAACTGTTTTTT
. TRBJ1-3 TRBV5-5 . CASSLEANREVSGNTIYF TGTGCCAGCAGCTTGGAGGCAAACAGGGAAGTATCTGGAAACACCATATATTTT
TRBD2 TRBJ2-2 TRBV19 . CASTARSGSTGELFF TGTGCCAGTACCGCGCGGAGCGGGAGCACCGGGGAGCTGTTTTTT